This note documents a single T cell receptor (beta chain) sequence. Its specificity is unknown. The sample belongs to a study of PD-1 blockade in classical Hodgkin lymphoma. Notes on the study in general: Some patients began nivolumab under 1 year after ASCT. These patients were excluded from later analyses. TCR diversity rose significantly by C4D1 in CD4+ but not CD8+ cells. Repertoire difference causes, possibly disease activity or prior therapy, remain undefined.

Every patient relapsed after autologous stem cell transplantation, and brentuximab vedotin exposure varied. Relapsed/refractory classical Hodgkin lymphoma patients had complete, partial or progressive responses. Trimming took 7 bases from V and 2 from J, leaving 14 bases between them. Germline values: CDR1 LNHDA, CDR2 SQIVND (reference sequence). The CDR3 is made up of 14 amino acids. Produced via immunoSEQ multiplex PCR; TCRdb's table is partial and in-frame only. Of under 7,500 clones listed, more than 70% were seen once; the top ten hold about 42%. Specimen: peripheral blood mononuclear cells (PBMCs), collected before the second cycle of nivolumab. V gene TRBV19 combines with J gene TRBJ1-2; possibly TRBD1 for D (6 bases). This TCR came from a human donor with classical Hodgkin lymphoma. The CDR3 here is CASTPWTANYGYTF. The CDR3 DNA reads as TGTGCCAGTACCCCCTGGACAGCAAACTATGGCTACACCTTC. The full variable domain, in which reference TRBV19 and TRBJ1-2 provide the parts outside the CDR3, is DGGITQSPKYLFRKEGQNVTLSCEQNLNHDAMYWYRQDPGQGLRLIYYSQIVNDFQKGDIAEGYSVSREKKESFPLTVTSAQKNPTAFYLCASTPWTANYGYTFGSGTRLTVV.